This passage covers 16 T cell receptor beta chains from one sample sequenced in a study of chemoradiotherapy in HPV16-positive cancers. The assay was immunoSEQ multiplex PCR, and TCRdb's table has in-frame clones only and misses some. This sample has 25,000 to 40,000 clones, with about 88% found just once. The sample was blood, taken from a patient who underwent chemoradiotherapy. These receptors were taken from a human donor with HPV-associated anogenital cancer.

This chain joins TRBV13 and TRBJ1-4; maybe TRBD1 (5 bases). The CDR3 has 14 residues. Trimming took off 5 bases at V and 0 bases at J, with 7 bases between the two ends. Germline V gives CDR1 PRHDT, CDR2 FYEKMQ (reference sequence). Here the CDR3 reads CASSQGATNEKLFF. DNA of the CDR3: TGTGCCAGCAGCCAGGGTGCAACTAATGAAAAACTGTTTTTT.

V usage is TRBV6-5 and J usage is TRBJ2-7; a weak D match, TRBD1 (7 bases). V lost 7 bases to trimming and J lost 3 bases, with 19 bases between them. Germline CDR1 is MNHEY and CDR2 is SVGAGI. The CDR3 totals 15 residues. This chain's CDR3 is CASTSLSGGNYEQYF. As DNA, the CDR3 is TGTGCCAGCACATCCTTATCAGGGGGGAACTACGAGCAGTACTTC.

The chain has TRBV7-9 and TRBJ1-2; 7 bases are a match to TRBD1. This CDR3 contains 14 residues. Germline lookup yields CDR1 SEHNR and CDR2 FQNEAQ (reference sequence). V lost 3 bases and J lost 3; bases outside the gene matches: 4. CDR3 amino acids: CASSFVDRDYGYTF. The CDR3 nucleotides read TGTGCCAGCAGCTTTGTAGACAGGGACTATGGCTACACCTTC.

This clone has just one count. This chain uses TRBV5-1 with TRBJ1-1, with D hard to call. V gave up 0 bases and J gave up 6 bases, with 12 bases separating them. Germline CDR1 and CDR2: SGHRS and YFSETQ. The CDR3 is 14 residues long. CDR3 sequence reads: CASSLALLGSEAFF. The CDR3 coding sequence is TGCGCCAGCAGCTTGGCCCTATTAGGCTCTGAAGCTTTCTTT.

The CDR3 loop reads CASSPPGNPNGNTIYF. The CDR3 DNA sequence: TGTGCCAGCTCACCACCGGGGAACCCCAACGGCAACACCATATATTTT. This rearrangement joins TRBV18 to TRBJ1-3, with D uncertain. The CDR3 length is 16 residues. V dropped 0 bases and J dropped 7 bases, with 16 bases sitting between them. The V gene's germline CDR1 is KGHSH and CDR2 LQKENI.

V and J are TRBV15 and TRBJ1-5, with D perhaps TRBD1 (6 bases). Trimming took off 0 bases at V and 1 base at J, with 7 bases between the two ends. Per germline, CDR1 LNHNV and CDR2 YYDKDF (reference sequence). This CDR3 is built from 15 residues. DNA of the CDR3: TGTGCCACCAGCAGAGAGGGGGCGAGCAATCAGCCCCAGCATTTT. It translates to CATSREGASNQPQHF.

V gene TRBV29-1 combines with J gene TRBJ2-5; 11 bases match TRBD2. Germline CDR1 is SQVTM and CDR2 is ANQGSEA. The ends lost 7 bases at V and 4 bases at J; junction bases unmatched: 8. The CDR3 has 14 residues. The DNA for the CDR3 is TGCAGCGGAGTTGGGCTAGCGGGGGGAGAGACCCAGTACTTC. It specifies CSGVGLAGGETQYF.

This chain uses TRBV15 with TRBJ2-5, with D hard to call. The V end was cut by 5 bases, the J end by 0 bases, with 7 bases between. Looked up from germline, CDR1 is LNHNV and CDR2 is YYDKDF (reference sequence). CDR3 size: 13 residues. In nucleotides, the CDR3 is TGTGCCACCAGCCCAAGGTACCAAGAGACCCAGTACTTC. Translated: CATSPRYQETQYF.

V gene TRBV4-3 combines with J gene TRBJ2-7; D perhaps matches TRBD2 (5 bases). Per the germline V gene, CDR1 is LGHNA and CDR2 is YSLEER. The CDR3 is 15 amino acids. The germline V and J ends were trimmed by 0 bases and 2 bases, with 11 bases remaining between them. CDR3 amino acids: CASSQDWRGTYEQYF. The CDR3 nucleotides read TGCGCCAGCAGCCAAGACTGGCGAGGGACCTACGAGCAGTACTTC.

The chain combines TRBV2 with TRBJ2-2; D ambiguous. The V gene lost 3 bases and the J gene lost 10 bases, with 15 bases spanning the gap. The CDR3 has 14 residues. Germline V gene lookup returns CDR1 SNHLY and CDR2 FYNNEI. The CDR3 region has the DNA TGTGCCAGCAGTGAGCAAGGGTTTCTAGAGGAGCTGTTTTTT. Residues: CASSEQGFLEELFF.

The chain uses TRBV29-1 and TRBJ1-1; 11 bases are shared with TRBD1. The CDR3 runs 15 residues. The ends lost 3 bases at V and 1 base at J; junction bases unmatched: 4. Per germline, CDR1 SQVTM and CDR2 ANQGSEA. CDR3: CSVEGQGVPNTEAFF. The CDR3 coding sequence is TGCAGCGTTGAGGGACAGGGGGTACCGAACACTGAAGCTTTCTTT.

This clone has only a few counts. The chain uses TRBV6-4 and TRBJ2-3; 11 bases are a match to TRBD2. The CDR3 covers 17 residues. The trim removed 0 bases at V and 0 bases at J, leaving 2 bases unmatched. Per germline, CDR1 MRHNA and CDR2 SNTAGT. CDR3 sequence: CASSDSSGGASTDTQYF. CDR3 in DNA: TGTGCCAGCAGTGACTCTAGCGGGGGGGCCAGCACAGATACGCAGTATTTT.

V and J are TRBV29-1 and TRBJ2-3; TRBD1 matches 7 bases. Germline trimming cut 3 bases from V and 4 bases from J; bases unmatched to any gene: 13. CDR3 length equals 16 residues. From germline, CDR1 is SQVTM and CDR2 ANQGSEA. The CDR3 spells CSVETSREGGPDTQYF. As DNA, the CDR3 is TGCAGCGTTGAGACCTCCAGGGAAGGGGGCCCAGATACGCAGTATTTT.

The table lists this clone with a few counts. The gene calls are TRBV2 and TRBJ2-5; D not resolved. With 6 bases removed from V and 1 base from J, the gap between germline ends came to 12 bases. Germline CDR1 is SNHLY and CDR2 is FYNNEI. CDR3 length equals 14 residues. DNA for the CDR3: TGTGCCAGCAGAGAAACAAGGACCCAAGAGACCCAGTACTTC. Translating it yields CASRETRTQETQYF.

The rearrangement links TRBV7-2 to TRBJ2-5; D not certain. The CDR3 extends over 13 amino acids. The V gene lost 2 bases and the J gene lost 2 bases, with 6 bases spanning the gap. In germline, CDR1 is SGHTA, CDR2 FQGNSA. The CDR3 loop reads CASSLLPQETQYF. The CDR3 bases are TGTGCCAGCAGCTTACTGCCTCAAGAGACCCAGTACTTC.

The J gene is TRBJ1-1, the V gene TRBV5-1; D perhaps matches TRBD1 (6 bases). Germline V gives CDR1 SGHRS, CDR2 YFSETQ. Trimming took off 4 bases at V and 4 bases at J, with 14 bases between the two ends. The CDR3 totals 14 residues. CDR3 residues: CASSTTGHSTEAFF. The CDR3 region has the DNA TGCGCCAGCAGCACCACAGGGCATAGCACTGAAGCTTTCTTT. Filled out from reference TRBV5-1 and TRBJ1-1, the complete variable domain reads KAGVTQTPRYLIKTRGQQVTLSCSPISGHRSVSWYQQTPGQGLQFLFEYFSETQRNKGNFPGRFSGRQFSNSRSEMNVSTLELGDSALYLCASSTTGHSTEAFFGQGTRLTVV.